This T cell receptor beta chain was obtained from a study of blood T cells in healthy people across ages. With a J-beta primer mix and a sample-barcoded 5' primer, a second PCR ran roughly 6 to 11 cycles. TCRdb passed the 5' RACE reads through MiXCR, listing each CDR3 protein once. The table has about 730,000 distinct CDR3 sequences, roughly 41% seen once. Extraction yielded at least 5.5 micrograms of total RNA per sample. This CDR3 has 14 amino acids. The V and J ends lost 2 bases and 0 bases, in that order; junction bases with no gene match: 3. Germline lookup yields CDR1 SQVTM and CDR2 ANQGSEA. This clonotype was counted ten times or more.

The rearrangement joins TRBV29-1 to TRBJ2-7; 8 bases agree with TRBD1. The specimen sequenced was blood. The TCR comes from a woman aged 60-70 years in good health. The CDR3 reads CSVEKTGDSYEQYF. The CDR3 nucleotides read TGCAGCGTTGAAAAGACAGGGGACTCCTACGAGCAGTACTTC.